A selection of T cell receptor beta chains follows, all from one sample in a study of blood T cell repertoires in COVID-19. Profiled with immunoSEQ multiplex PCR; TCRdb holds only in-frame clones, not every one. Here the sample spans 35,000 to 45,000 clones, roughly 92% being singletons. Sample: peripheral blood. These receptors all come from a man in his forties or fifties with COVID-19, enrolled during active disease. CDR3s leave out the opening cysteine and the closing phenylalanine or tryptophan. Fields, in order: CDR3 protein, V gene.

CDR3 protein: ASSGLAGKNPDTQY
V gene: TRBV5-1

CDR3 protein: ASSSPDRVAGYT
V gene: TRBV28

CDR3 protein: ASSQTYMNTEAF
V gene: TRBV4-2

CDR3 protein: ASSSGLAGENVTQY
V gene: TRBV5-1

CDR3 protein: AIRSGDTEAF
V gene: TRBV10-3

CDR3 protein: ASGPGTGGTGELF
V gene: TRBV12-5

CDR3 protein: SVARLSSDEQF
V gene: TRBV29-1

CDR3 protein: ASSRGLGNQPQH
V gene: TRBV6-5

CDR3 protein: ASSVGGVGQPQH
V gene: TRBV9

CDR3 protein: ASSLIQGIPSYEQY
V gene: TRBV5-5

CDR3 protein: ASSLPGGRRYEQY
V gene: TRBV5-1

CDR3 protein: ASSDRQTNTEAF
V gene: TRBV25-1

CDR3 protein: ASKRQVSSGNTIY
V gene: TRBV6-4

CDR3 protein: ASSSAGGWGYT
V gene: TRBV5-4

CDR3 protein: ASSQEASGSYEQY
V gene: TRBV4-3

CDR3 protein: ASSRTSGRLETQY
V gene: TRBV7-2

CDR3 protein: ASSLGAQGGVYT
V gene: TRBV28

CDR3 protein: ASSRGTLGPQPQH
V gene: TRBV6-5

CDR3 protein: ASSLEGRFYEQY
V gene: TRBV5-1